This TCR beta chain was profiled in a study of blood T cell repertoires in COVID-19. This clone was detected a few times. Assay: immunoSEQ multiplex PCR; the TCRdb copy retains only in-frame clones and omits some. Found here are some 120,000 clones, 90% of them singletons; the top ten hold roughly 1.9%. This TCR was recovered from a human donor with active COVID-19. The donor label of this sample is uncertain. Sequenced: peripheral blood.

CDR3 nucleotide sequence: TGTGCCAGCAGCAAAGAGGGGACACACGAAGCTTTCTTT. Amino acid sequence: CASSKEGTHEAFF. The chain is built from TRBV21-1 and TRBJ1-1; the D call in the table, TRBD1, was not verified against the DNA. TRBV21-1 is given as a pseudogene. The CDR3 extends over 13 amino acids.